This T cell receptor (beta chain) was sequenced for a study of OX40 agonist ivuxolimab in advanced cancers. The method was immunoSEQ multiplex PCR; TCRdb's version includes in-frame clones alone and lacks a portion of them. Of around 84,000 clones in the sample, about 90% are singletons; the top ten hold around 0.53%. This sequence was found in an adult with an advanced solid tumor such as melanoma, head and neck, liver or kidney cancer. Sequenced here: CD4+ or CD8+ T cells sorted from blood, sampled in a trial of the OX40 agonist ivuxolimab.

For the CDR3, the DNA is TGTGCCAGCAGCGTAGCCCCAGGGGGCGAAGAGACCCAGTACTTC. Amino acid sequence: CASSVAPGGEETQYF. This chain uses TRBV9 with TRBJ2-5; 8 nucleotides match TRBD1. This CDR3 contains 15 residues. In germline, CDR1 is SGDLS, CDR2 YYNGEE. V gave up 0 bases and J gave up 3 bases; unmatched junction bases: 4.